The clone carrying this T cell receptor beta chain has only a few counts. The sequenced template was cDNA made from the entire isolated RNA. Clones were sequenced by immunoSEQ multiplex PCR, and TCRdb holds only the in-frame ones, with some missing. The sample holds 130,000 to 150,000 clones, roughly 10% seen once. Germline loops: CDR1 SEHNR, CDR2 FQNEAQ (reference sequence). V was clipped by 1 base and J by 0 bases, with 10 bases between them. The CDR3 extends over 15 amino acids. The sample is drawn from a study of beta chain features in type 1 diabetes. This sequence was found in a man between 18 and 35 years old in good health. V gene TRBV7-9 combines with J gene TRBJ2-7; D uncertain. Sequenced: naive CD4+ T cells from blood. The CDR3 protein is CASSLGALSSYEQYF. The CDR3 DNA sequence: TGTGCCAGCAGCTTAGGAGCGTTGAGCTCCTACGAGCAGTACTTC.